A single sample is the source of the 23 T cell receptor beta chains below, sequenced in a study of CXCR3-negative and CXCR3-positive naive CD8 T cells. Study-wide results and limits: More hydrophobic TRB CDR3s occurred in CXCR3-positive than in CXCR3-negative naive cells.

Preparation of TRB cDNA libraries relied on 5' RACE carrying UMI labels. TCRdb reworked the 5' RACE reads into one entry per CDR3 protein, no DNA. The specimen's table records more than 80,000 distinct CDR3 sequences. No antigen has been identified for these receptors. The sequenced sample consisted of naive CXCR3+ CD8+ T cells from blood. The sample's subset: CD45RO-CCR7+CD27+CD95- naive CD8+ T cells expressing CXCR3 (TNR3+). All receptors derive from a human donor in good health. Some clones in this sample may be carry-over from other donors' samples.

The chain links TRBV10-1 to TRBJ2-6; TCRdb names TRBD1, which stays unverified in the absence of DNA. This CDR3 has 18 amino acids. The germline CDR1 and CDR2 sequences are WNHNN and SYGVQD (reference sequence). CDR3 residues: CASTPGQGAKLWANVLTF.

The V gene is TRBV7-8, the J gene TRBJ2-4; TCRdb returns TRBD2, unconfirmable since there is no DNA. The CDR3 loop spans 14 amino acids. Germline V gives CDR1 SGHVS, CDR2 FQNEAQ. CDR3 sequence: CASSNREWENIQYF.

CDR3 sequence reads: CASSPYQTQDEQFF. The chain couples TRBV5-1 to TRBJ2-1. Germline V CDR1 and CDR2: SGHRS, YFSETQ. The CDR3 consists of 14 residues.

V usage is TRBV9 and J usage is TRBJ1-1; TCRdb's assignment of TRBD1 cannot be checked, as there is no DNA. Germline values: CDR1 SGDLS, CDR2 YYNGEE. The CDR3 runs 14 residues. CDR3 loop: CASSGGGANTEAFF.

The chain couples TRBV13 to TRBJ2-1; as DNA is missing, the TRBD2 call by TCRdb cannot be tested. Germline V CDR1 and CDR2: PRHDT, FYEKMQ (reference sequence). The CDR3 loop spans 13 amino acids. CDR3 sequence: CASSSGTRYEQFF.

V gene TRBV4-3 combines with J gene TRBJ2-2. Germline CDR1 and CDR2: LGHNA and YSLEER. There are 12 residues in the CDR3. CDR3: CASSQVPGELFF.

The chain has TRBV4-1 and TRBJ2-7; TCRdb reports TRBD1, a call that lacks DNA to check it against. Germline V lookup: CDR1 MGHRA, CDR2 YSYEKL. CDR3 length equals 16 residues. The CDR3 sequence is CASSQGNEIQAYEQYF.

The V and J genes are TRBV7-3 and TRBJ2-7; absent DNA, TCRdb's TRBD2 call cannot be checked. The germline V gene has CDR1 SGHTA and CDR2 FQGTGA. The CDR3 length is 15 residues. CDR3: CASSLTDAGNYEQYF.

This chain's CDR3 is CASGQGAWDTEAFF. The chain combines TRBV5-1 with TRBJ1-1; TCRdb's D call of TRBD1 is untestable without DNA. This CDR3 comprises 14 residues. Per germline, CDR1 SGHRS and CDR2 YFSETQ.

This chain uses TRBV12-3 or TRBV12-4 with TRBJ2-5; lacking DNA, the TRBD1 call made by TCRdb goes unchecked. The CDR3 runs to 16 residues. The CDR3 loop is CASSFPGNPDQETQYF.

The chain has TRBV7-3 and TRBJ2-1; the D call from TCRdb, TRBD2, cannot be confirmed without DNA. The CDR3 extends over 13 amino acids. CDR1 and CDR2 (germline): SGHTA, FQGTGA. The CDR3 loop is CASSFGGSNEQFF.

V and J are TRBV12-3 or TRBV12-4 and TRBJ1-5. The CDR3 extends over 15 amino acids. The CDR3 spells CASSPSGSSNQPQHF.

The chain combines TRBV7-9 with TRBJ2-3; TCRdb's assignment of TRBD1 cannot be checked, as there is no DNA. Looked up from germline, CDR1 is SEHNR and CDR2 is FQNEAQ (reference sequence). The CDR3 length is 14 residues. Here the CDR3 reads CASSLDRELDTQYF.

The V and J genes are TRBV29-1 and TRBJ2-2. Germline CDR1 SQVTM, CDR2 ANQGSEA. This CDR3 has 14 amino acids. The chain's CDR3 is CSVAGLANTGELFF.

This rearrangement joins TRBV7-9 to TRBJ2-3. This CDR3 has 16 residues. CDR1 and CDR2 (germline): SEHNR, FQNEAQ (reference sequence). The chain's CDR3 is CASSAHVGAITDTQYF.

The chain carries TRBV7-2 and TRBJ1-1; with no DNA, the TCRdb D assignment of TRBD1 cannot be verified. The CDR3 sequence is 14 residues long. Looked up from germline, CDR1 is SGHTA and CDR2 is FQGNSA. The CDR3 sequence: CASSFVLAPTEAFF.

V is TRBV7-6 and J is TRBJ2-2; without DNA, the TCRdb call of TRBD2 cannot be checked. The CDR3 totals 12 residues. From germline, CDR1 is SGHVS and CDR2 FNYEAQ. CDR3 residues: CASSPEDGELFF.

CDR3 in amino acids: CASSQVRLAGVSEQFF. The rearrangement links TRBV4-1 to TRBJ2-1; TCRdb names TRBD2, which stays unverified in the absence of DNA. The CDR3 contains 16 residues. The germline gives CDR1 MGHRA, CDR2 YSYEKL.

The chain uses TRBV7-9 and TRBJ2-1; absent DNA, TCRdb's TRBD1 call cannot be checked. The CDR3 sequence is 15 residues long. Germline V gene data show CDR1 as SEHNR and CDR2 as FQNEAQ (reference sequence). This chain's CDR3 is CASSSGTGFDNEQFF.

The genes are TRBV6-5 and TRBJ2-1; TCRdb names TRBD2, which stays unverified in the absence of DNA. CDR3 length equals 12 residues. Germline V gives CDR1 MNHEY, CDR2 SVGAGI. The CDR3 region is CAADYPYNEQFF.

The V call is TRBV14, the J call TRBJ1-1. CDR3 size: 14 residues. Per germline, CDR1 SGHDN and CDR2 FVKESK. Here the CDR3 reads CASSQDFTGTEAFF.

V and J are TRBV20-1 and TRBJ2-7; TCRdb proposes TRBD2, but this gene call is untestable without DNA. The CDR3 length is 13 residues. CDR1 is DFQATT and CDR2 is SNEGSKA in the germline V gene (reference sequence). The CDR3 sequence is CSAREDFTYEQYF.

V is TRBV5-1 and J is TRBJ2-1; the D call from TCRdb, TRBD2, cannot be confirmed without DNA. The CDR3 runs 16 residues. Germline assignment: CDR1 SGHRS and CDR2 YFSETQ. The CDR3: CASSLTSGGSYNEQFF.